Presented here are 31 T cell receptor beta chains from one specimen sequenced in a study of graft-versus-host responses after intestinal transplantation. Graft tissue was processed to release intraepithelial and lamina propria lymphocytes. Method: immunoSEQ multiplex PCR; TCRdb's copy keeps in-frame clones and lacks some. The repertoire holds about 60,000 clones, around 90% seen once, with around 1.7% in the top ten. The input for sequencing was ileum tissue, taken about 350 days after transplant. Receptor source: a human patient who received an intestinal transplant, so some T cells may come from the graft donor.

Notes on this clone: Other DNA sequences in this sample translate to the same CDR3. The genes are TRBV7-9 and TRBJ2-7; 9 nucleotides match TRBD2. The CDR3 is 15 amino acids. The junction had 12 bases not matched to a gene; V was cut back by 10 bases and J by 2 bases. The germline V gene has CDR1 SEHNR and CDR2 FQNEAQ (reference sequence). The CDR3 nucleotides read TGTGCCACGGGGCTAGCGGGAATCCGCCCCTACGAGCAGTACTTC. It yields the protein CATGLAGIRPYEQYF.

This chain connects TRBV25-1 to TRBJ1-5; TRBD1 matches at 7 bases. Trimming took 3 bases from V and 3 from J; bases not matched to a gene: 2. This CDR3 comprises 14 residues. Germline lookup yields CDR1 MGHDK and CDR2 SYGVNS. This chain's CDR3 is CASSDGTDNQPQHF. The DNA for the CDR3 is TGTGCCAGCAGTGATGGGACAGACAATCAGCCCCAGCATTTT.

The chain combines TRBV5-1 with TRBJ2-5; D may be TRBD1 (6 bases). The CDR3 contains 17 residues. The V end was cut by 4 bases, the J end by 1 base, with 20 bases between. Germline CDR1 reads SGHRS; CDR2 reads YFSETQ. CDR3 sequence (DNA): TGCGCCAGCAGCGGTAGGCTCCAGGGGCAAAGCCAAGAGACCCAGTACTTC. This encodes CASSGRLQGQSQETQYF.

This clone was seen more than once but under ten times. The V and J genes are TRBV6-5 and TRBJ2-7, with TRBD2 identical over 7 bases. Germline loops: CDR1 MNHEY, CDR2 SVGAGI. V dropped 5 bases and J dropped 2; count of bases not matched to a gene: 6. The CDR3 covers 14 residues. The CDR3 protein is CASSGLGGAYEQYF. In nucleotides, the CDR3 is TGTGCCAGCAGTGGCTTGGGGGGGGCCTACGAGCAGTACTTC.

The rearrangement links TRBV19 to TRBJ2-1; 9 positions match TRBD2. The trim removed 6 bases at V and 7 bases at J, leaving 10 bases unmatched. Germline CDR1 reads LNHDA; CDR2 reads SQIVND (reference sequence). CDR3 size: 15 residues. The CDR3 bases are TGTGCCAGTAGAGGAGGGACTAGCAGGTTGAATGAGCAGTTCTTC. It encodes CASRGGTSRLNEQFF. The full variable domain, its missing parts supplied by reference TRBV19 and TRBJ2-1, is DGGITQSPKYLFRKEGQNVTLSCEQNLNHDAMYWYRQDPGQGLRLIYYSQIVNDFQKGDIAEGYSVSREKKESFPLTVTSAQKNPTAFYLCASRGGTSRLNEQFFGPGTRLTVL.

The chain carries TRBV11-2 and TRBJ1-1; 7 bases are a match to TRBD1. This CDR3 has 15 residues. CDR1 and CDR2 (germline): SGHAT, FQNNGV. J was trimmed by 1 base and V by 2 bases; bases with no gene match: 4. The CDR3: CASSLRTGSNTEAFF. The CDR3, as DNA: TGTGCCAGCAGCTTACGGACAGGCTCGAACACTGAAGCTTTCTTT.

The V call is TRBV4-1, the J call TRBJ2-2; no reliable D call. V shed 0 bases and J shed 8 bases, with 16 bases lying between them. Germline CDR1 and CDR2: MGHRA and YSYEKL. The CDR3 covers 16 residues. The CDR3 nucleotides are TGCGCCAGCAGCCAAGAAAAAGGACGGCCCTGGGGGGAGCTGTTTTTT. Protein product: CASSQEKGRPWGELFF.

This chain uses TRBV4-2 with TRBJ1-4; D perhaps matches TRBD1 (5 bases). This CDR3 has 14 amino acids. Germline CDR1 reads LGHNA; CDR2 reads YNFKEQ. Trimming shortened V by 0 bases and J by 7 bases, and 9 bases separated the two germline ends. CDR3 nucleotide sequence: TGTGCCAGCAGCCAAGATTGGGGGGGTGAAAAACTGTTTTTT. Translating gives CASSQDWGGEKLFF.

The chain is built from TRBV7-2 and TRBJ2-1; 7 bases align to TRBD2. The germline CDR1 and CDR2 sequences are SGHTA and FQGNSA. There are 14 residues in the CDR3. Trimming took 5 bases from V and 6 from J; bases not matched to a gene: 7. In nucleotides, the CDR3 is TGTGCCAGCAGCAGGGTGCTAGCGGTCAATGAGCAGTTCTTC. It yields the protein CASSRVLAVNEQFF.

The V gene is TRBV7-3, the J gene TRBJ2-3; D tentatively fits TRBD1 or TRBD2 (6 bases each). The V gene lost 2 bases and the J gene lost 5 bases, with 14 bases spanning the gap. CDR3 size: 15 residues. Per the germline V gene, CDR1 is SGHTA and CDR2 is FQGTGA. In DNA, the CDR3 is TGTGCCAGCAGCTTAGTAGGGGGGAGGAGAGATACGCAGTATTTT. Its protein is CASSLVGGRRDTQYF.

V usage is TRBV28 and J usage is TRBJ1-4, with TRBD1 matching over 7 bases. There are 15 residues in the CDR3. V was pared by 5 bases and J by 0 bases, with 3 bases of the junction left unmatched. Germline values: CDR1 MDHEN, CDR2 SYDVKM. The CDR3 is CASSHGQATNEKLFF. CDR3 nucleotide sequence: TGTGCCAGCAGTCATGGACAGGCAACTAATGAAAAACTGTTTTTT.

The V and J genes are TRBV5-1 and TRBJ1-1; TRBD1 matches 8 bases. Germline-derived CDR1 and CDR2 are SGHRS and YFSETQ. The trim removed 4 bases at V and 7 bases at J, leaving 6 bases unmatched. This CDR3 has 13 residues. CDR3 amino acids: CASSVTTGVEAFF. The CDR3 nucleotides are TGCGCCAGCAGCGTCACGACAGGGGTTGAAGCTTTCTTT.

This chain joins TRBV6-1 and TRBJ2-5, with D unclear. The DNA end favors TRBJ2-7, so the J call may be wrong. CDR3 length: 12 residues. In germline, CDR1 is MNHNS, CDR2 SASEGT. CDR3 coding DNA: TGTGCCAGCAGTGAGGGGTTTTACGAGCAGTACTTC. Amino acids: CASSEGFYEQYF.

This chain joins TRBV6-1 and TRBJ2-2, with 11 bases matching TRBD2. Germline V lookup: CDR1 MNHNS, CDR2 SASEGT. The CDR3 has 15 amino acids. V shed 6 bases, J shed 6 bases, and the junction held 6 bases outside the gene matches. For the CDR3, the DNA is TGTGCCAGCAGAACTACTAGCGGGAGTCCCGGGGAGCTGTTTTTT. Protein sequence: CASRTTSGSPGELFF.

This chain joins TRBV4-1 and TRBJ2-7; a weak D match, TRBD1 (5 bases). The CDR3 covers 14 residues. Germline V gene sequence: CDR1 MGHRA, CDR2 YSYEKL. Trimming took off 2 bases at V and 4 bases at J, with 12 bases between the two ends. CDR3 region: CASSQSATVYEQYF. CDR3 coding DNA: TGCGCCAGCAGCCAATCTGCGACAGTATACGAGCAGTACTTC.

The chain combines TRBV6-1 with TRBJ2-7, with D hard to call. Germline-derived CDR1 and CDR2 are MNHNS and SASEGT. Trimming took off 3 bases at V and 2 bases at J, with 5 bases between the two ends. CDR3 length: 12 amino acids. This chain's CDR3 is CASSDMTYEQYF. The CDR3 nucleotides are TGTGCCAGCAGTGACATGACCTACGAGCAGTACTTC.

This chain links TRBV15 with TRBJ2-3, with 8 bases that match TRBD2. Germline loops: CDR1 LNHNV, CDR2 YYDKDF (reference sequence). CDR3 length: 16 residues. With 0 bases clipped from V and 2 bases from J, the junction kept 4 bases outside the gene matches. The CDR3 DNA sequence: TGTGCCACCAGCAGAGACCTAGCGGGCCACACAGATACGCAGTATTTT. Translating gives CATSRDLAGHTDTQYF.

This clone was observed a few times. V gene TRBV9 combines with J gene TRBJ1-1; D is unresolved. V was trimmed by 4 bases and J by 1 base, leaving 5 bases between them. CDR1 and CDR2 (germline): SGDLS, YYNGEE. This CDR3 comprises 12 residues. CDR3 in DNA: TGTGCCAGCAGCCGAGGGAACACTGAAGCTTTCTTT. As protein: CASSRGNTEAFF.

This rearrangement joins TRBV7-2 to TRBJ1-1, with TRBD1 identical over 8 bases. V trimming: 4 bases; J trimming: 3 bases; junction bases outside the gene matches: 16. This CDR3 comprises 18 residues. Looked up from germline, CDR1 is SGHTA and CDR2 is FQGNSA. The CDR3 bases are TGTGCCAGCAGCTACTCCAGGGGGCAGGGAGTTTATGACACTGAAGCTTTCTTT. It yields the protein CASSYSRGQGVYDTEAFF.

This sequence joins TRBV10-3 and TRBJ2-7, with 8 nucleotides matching TRBD2. Germline V lookup: CDR1 ENHRY, CDR2 SYGVKD. V lost 10 bases, J lost 4 bases, and 9 bases stayed unmatched. This CDR3 spans 13 amino acids. The CDR3 DNA is TGTGCCACCCGTCCCGGGGGGGCTTACGAGCAGTACTTC. Protein: CATRPGGAYEQYF.

The chain employs TRBV7-6 and TRBJ1-1; no clear D gene. This CDR3 has 14 amino acids. Trimming stripped 2 bases from V and 6 bases from J, with 13 bases between. Germline lookup yields CDR1 SGHVS and CDR2 FNYEAQ. The CDR3 DNA sequence: TGTGCCAGCAGCTTAAGTGTGGGAGTCGCTGAAGCTTTCTTT. This sequence encodes CASSLSVGVAEAFF.

The chain has TRBV5-5 and TRBJ2-2, with no clear D. V lost 7 bases and J 3 bases, leaving 16 bases between the germline ends. The germline V gene has CDR1 SGHKS and CDR2 YYEKEE (reference sequence). The CDR3 is 15 residues long. The CDR3 DNA sequence: TGTGCCAGCCGCCCCCGGACCCGTTACACCGGGGAGCTGTTTTTT. Residues: CASRPRTRYTGELFF.

This clone was seen only once. The chain joins TRBV6-1 to TRBJ1-6; 9 nucleotides align to TRBD1. The CDR3 covers 17 residues. After removal of 4 bases from V and 0 bases from J, the junction contained 4 bases not matched to a gene. Per germline, CDR1 MNHNS and CDR2 SASEGT. CDR3 coding DNA: TGTGCCAGCAGTGCGGACAGGGGACGCTCCTATAATTCACCCCTCCACTTT. Translated: CASSADRGRSYNSPLHF.

The gene calls are TRBV28 and TRBJ2-7; tentatively, D is TRBD2 (7 bases). The CDR3 is 15 amino acids. Germline CDR1 is MDHEN and CDR2 is SYDVKM. Trimming removed 3 bases from V and 3 bases from J, with 15 bases in between. CDR3 sequence (DNA): TGTGCCAGCAGTTTCCCGGGGGGCCCTATCTACGAGCAGTACTTC. This gives the protein CASSFPGGPIYEQYF.

The chain carries TRBV6-5 and TRBJ2-5; 8 bases align to TRBD2. The CDR3 loop spans 16 amino acids. CDR1 MNHEY and CDR2 SVGAGI come from the germline V gene. Trimming at V came to 2 bases and at J to 1 base, leaving 6 bases not matched to a gene. CDR3 sequence: CASSYERGPIQETQYF. CDR3 sequence (DNA): TGTGCCAGCAGTTACGAGCGGGGGCCGATCCAAGAGACCCAGTACTTC.

The chain has TRBV14 and TRBJ2-2, with D possibly matching TRBD2 (6 bases). This CDR3 has 14 amino acids. Trimming removed 1 base at V and 6 bases at J, with 9 bases between. CDR1 is SGHDN, CDR2 FVKESK, per germline. CDR3 bases: TGTGCCAGCAGCCAAGTCAGACTAGCCGGGGAGCTGTTTTTT. Amino acids: CASSQVRLAGELFF.

In the case of this clone: In the same sample, other DNA sequences code for this CDR3. The chain employs TRBV6-5 and TRBJ2-7; D uncertain. Germline values: CDR1 MNHEY, CDR2 SVGAGI. The CDR3 spans 13 residues. Trimming removed 2 bases from V and 1 base from J, with 6 bases in between. In DNA, the CDR3 is TGTGCCAGCAGTTACGACTCTTCCTACGAGCAGTACTTC. This gives the protein CASSYDSSYEQYF.

This sequence joins TRBV19 and TRBJ2-2; D perhaps matches TRBD1 (8 bases). Germline CDR1 and CDR2: LNHDA and SQIVND (reference sequence). V gave up 7 bases and J gave up 7 bases, with 25 bases separating them. The CDR3 totals 17 residues. The DNA of the CDR3 is TGTGCCAGTACCGACCTGGGGGGGACAGGCCTGTACGGGGAGCTGTTTTTT. Encoded protein: CASTDLGGTGLYGELFF.

The chain recombines TRBV5-1 with TRBJ2-5; 9 bases are a match to TRBD2. J was trimmed by 1 base and V by 4 bases; bases with no gene match: 5. The CDR3 sequence is 15 residues long. Germline CDR1 SGHRS, CDR2 YFSETQ. The CDR3 protein is CASSRAGGGQETQYF. CDR3 bases: TGCGCCAGCAGCAGAGCGGGGGGAGGCCAAGAGACCCAGTACTTC.

CDR3: CASSPRGPGANVLTF. DNA for the CDR3: TGTGCCAGCAGCCCCAGGGGCCCTGGGGCCAACGTCCTGACTTTC. The chain combines TRBV7-3 with TRBJ2-6; a possible D gene is TRBD1 (6 bases). Germline loops: CDR1 SGHTA, CDR2 FQGTGA. CDR3 length: 15 residues. Trimming shortened V by 5 bases and J by 2 bases, and 10 bases separated the two germline ends.

The CDR3 DNA reads as TGTGCCAGCAGTCCCGGACAGGGAAAGGGACAGCCCCAGCATTTT. This codes for CASSPGQGKGQPQHF. The V and J genes are TRBV6-5 and TRBJ1-5; 8 nucleotides line up with TRBD1. The CDR3 is 15 amino acids. Germline V CDR1 and CDR2: MNHEY, SVGAGI. After removal of 5 bases from V and 7 bases from J, the junction contained 10 bases not matched to a gene.